What follows are 27 T cell receptor beta chains derived from one specimen sequenced in a study of T-cell memory formation after mild COVID-19. TCRdb reanalysed the 5' RACE reads using MiXCR and keeps one entry per CDR3 protein. Of about 290,000 distinct CDR3 sequences listed, around 15% were seen once; the top ten hold approximately 23%. The sample taken for sequencing was PBMCs or a T cell subset sorted from them (not recorded which). The receptors originated from a man younger than 30 who had mild COVID-19 (a few samples of this study predate the infection). Cell type and time point are not known.

There are many counts of this clonotype. V is TRBV7-2 and J is TRBJ1-1; 8 bases line up with TRBD1. Germline trimming cut 0 bases from V and 4 bases from J; bases unmatched to any gene: 10. The CDR3 is 17 residues long. Germline V gives CDR1 SGHTA, CDR2 FQGNSA. CDR3 DNA: TGTGCCAGCAGCTTAGCGGGGGCAGGGGGCCGTAGCACTGAAGCTTTCTTT. Its translation: CASSLAGAGGRSTEAFF.

In its sample, this clonotype was seen a few times. The rearrangement joins TRBV7-3 to TRBJ2-5; possibly TRBD2 for D (6 bases). This CDR3 has 14 residues. CDR1 and CDR2 (germline): SGHTA, FQGTGA. V lost 5 bases and J 5 bases, leaving 15 bases between the germline ends. The CDR3 coding sequence is TGTGCCAGCAGCCCCTCGGGGGTGGTGGAGACCCAGTACTTC. Its protein is CASSPSGVVETQYF.

V usage is TRBV28 and J usage is TRBJ1-1; 10 nucleotides match TRBD1. The V segment lost 4 bases and the J segment 8 bases; nucleotides outside the gene matches: 10. CDR1 is MDHEN, CDR2 SYDVKM, per germline. The CDR3 runs to 15 residues. Here the CDR3 reads CASSSGTGEVLEAFF. The CDR3 nucleotides read TGTGCCAGCAGTTCCGGGACAGGGGAAGTATTAGAAGCTTTCTTT.

In this sample, this clonotype turned up a few times. This chain links TRBV7-8 with TRBJ2-5; the D call may be TRBD1 or TRBD2 (6 bases each). The length of the CDR3 is 15 residues. Germline V lookup: CDR1 SGHVS, CDR2 FQNEAQ. Deletions cut 7 bases from V and 2 bases from J, with 17 bases between. CDR3 residues: CASKAGRGGQETQYF. The CDR3 coding sequence is TGTGCCAGCAAAGCGGGCAGGGGTGGACAAGAGACCCAGTACTTC.

V gene TRBV7-9 combines with J gene TRBJ1-4; possible D gene TRBD1, 5 bases. The CDR3 is 17 residues long. Germline V gene lookup returns CDR1 SEHNR and CDR2 FQNEAQ (reference sequence). V shed 6 bases and J shed 0 bases, with 17 bases lying between them. This chain's CDR3 is CASSHRGAETTNEKLFF. The CDR3 DNA is TGTGCCAGCAGTCACCGAGGGGCAGAGACAACTAATGAAAAACTGTTTTTT. The variable domain in full, with the rest retrieved from reference TRBV7-9 and TRBJ1-4, is DTGVSQNPRHKITKRGQNVTFRCDPISEHNRLYWYRQTLGQGPEFLTYFQNEAQLEKSRLLSDRFSAERPKGSFSTLEIQRTEQGDSAMYLCASSHRGAETTNEKLFFGSGTQLSVL.

Concerning this clonotype itself: With a much larger clone just one base away, this may be a read error. V usage is TRBV29-1 and J usage is TRBJ1-1; possible D gene TRBD1, 6 bases. Germline V CDR1 and CDR2: SQVTM, ANQGSEA. Between the trimmed V and J ends, which lost 2 bases and 1 base, there was a span of 11 bases. This CDR3 has 14 residues. CDR3: CSVEPGAGNTEAFF. The CDR3 DNA reads TGCAGCGTTGAACCGGGGGCGGGGAACACTGAAGCTTTCTTT.

The chain carries TRBV21-1 and TRBJ2-7; TRBD2 was called by the table and not checked on the DNA. TRBV21-1 is deemed a pseudogene. This CDR3 is built from 15 residues. In DNA, the CDR3 is TGTGCCAGCAGCTCCAGGGAGGGAGGATCCTACGAGCAGTACGTC. Its translation: CASSSREGGSYEQYV.

This clonotype was observed a handful of times. The V and J genes are TRBV25-1 and TRBJ1-3; D is unresolved. The CDR3 extends over 15 amino acids. Deletions cut 5 bases from V and 0 bases from J, with 11 bases between. Germline loops: CDR1 MGHDK, CDR2 SYGVNS. The CDR3 protein is CASSIQQHSGNTIYF. The DNA of the CDR3 is TGTGCCAGCAGTATACAACAACACTCTGGAAACACCATATATTTT.

This clonotype turned up a few times. The V and J genes are TRBV29-1 and TRBJ2-5; D is unresolved. CDR1 is SQVTM, CDR2 ANQGSEA, per germline. This CDR3 spans 12 amino acids. Trimming removed 7 bases at V and 0 bases at J, with 9 bases between. CDR3 in amino acids: CSAYLYQETQYF. The DNA of the CDR3 is TGCAGCGCTTATTTATACCAAGAGACCCAGTACTTC.

The chain couples TRBV7-2 to TRBJ1-3; D may be TRBD1 (5 bases). This CDR3 spans 16 amino acids. The germline gives CDR1 SGHTA, CDR2 FQGNSA. Trimming removed 5 bases from V and 0 bases from J, with 14 bases in between. In nucleotides, the CDR3 is TGTGCCAGCAGCCTCGACGGGACTCTCTCTGGAAACACCATATATTTT. Amino acid sequence: CASSLDGTLSGNTIYF.

The gene calls are TRBV5-4 and TRBJ1-3; no reliable D call. This CDR3 has 14 residues. Between the trimmed V and J ends, which lost 3 bases and 0 bases, there was a span of 7 bases. Germline-derived CDR1 and CDR2 are SGHNT and YYREEE (reference sequence). The CDR3 loop reads CASSSTDSGNTIYF. The CDR3 nucleotides are TGTGCCAGCAGCTCCACGGACTCTGGAAACACCATATATTTT.

This clonotype showed up just a few times. The chain links TRBV5-1 to TRBJ1-2; possible D gene TRBD1, 5 bases. Deletions cut 3 bases from V and 3 bases from J, with 9 bases between. The CDR3 sequence is 13 residues long. Per the germline V gene, CDR1 is SGHRS and CDR2 is YFSETQ. Written as DNA, the CDR3 is TGCGCCAGCAGCTATGGGGCCTACTATGGCTACACCTTC. Residues: CASSYGAYYGYTF.

This sequence joins TRBV12-3 or TRBV12-4 and TRBJ2-7, with a possible D match to TRBD2 (6 bases). The CDR3 is made up of 18 amino acids. V lost 5 bases and J 2 bases, leaving 25 bases between the germline ends. CDR3 bases: TGTGCCAGCAGTCCGGACCCCACCTCGATAGCGGTTACCTACGAGCAGTACTTC. This codes for CASSPDPTSIAVTYEQYF.

This chain links TRBV18 with TRBJ2-7; D may be TRBD1 or TRBD2 (5 bases each). This CDR3 region has 12 residues. Germline loops: CDR1 KGHSH, CDR2 LQKENI. Trimming pared 3 bases from V and 5 bases from J, leaving 8 bases between. CDR3 coding DNA: TGTGCCAGCTCACCGTGGGGGAACGAGCAGTACGTC. Translating it yields CASSPWGNEQYV.

This chain uses TRBV14 with TRBJ1-6; D remains unclear. CDR3 length: 11 amino acids. Trimming shortened V by 3 bases and J by 7 bases, and 1 base separated the two germline ends. CDR1 is SGHDN, CDR2 FVKESK, per germline. CDR3 nucleotide sequence: TGTGCCAGCAGCCACAATTCACCCCTCCACTTT. Translated: CASSHNSPLHF. The full variable domain, in which reference TRBV14 and TRBJ1-6 provide the parts outside the CDR3, is EAGVTQFPSHSVIEKGQTVTLRCDPISGHDNLYWYRRVMGKEIKFLLHFVKESKQDESGMPNNRFLAERTGGTYSTLKVQPAELEDSGVYFCASSHNSPLHFGNGTRLTVT.

This clonotype was seen only a few times. V and J are TRBV7-9 and TRBJ2-1, with TRBD1 as a possible D gene (5 bases). The V end was cut by 0 bases, the J end by 5 bases, with 11 bases between. Germline V gives CDR1 SEHNR, CDR2 FQNEAQ (reference sequence). This CDR3 contains 15 residues. The CDR3 nucleotides read TGTGCCAGCAGCTTAGCGACAGTGACCGACAATGAGCAGTTCTTC. Translated, it gives CASSLATVTDNEQFF.

This clonotype was detected a few times. This chain joins TRBV3-1 and TRBJ2-4; D ambiguous. The CDR3 is made up of 14 amino acids. V was shortened by 0 bases and J by 6 bases, with 9 bases between the two germline ends. Germline V gene lookup returns CDR1 LGHDT and CDR2 YNNKEL (reference sequence). The CDR3 coding sequence is TGTGCCAGCAGCCAAGAAGTCGGAGTAAACATTCAGTACTTC. Translation: CASSQEVGVNIQYF.

Only a few counts were recorded for this clonotype. V and J are TRBV20-1 and TRBJ2-1; possible D gene TRBD1, 5 bases. The germline gives CDR1 DFQATT, CDR2 SNEGSKA (reference sequence). Trimming left V 6 bases short and J 1 base short, with 16 bases between. This CDR3 contains 15 residues. The CDR3 DNA is TGCAGTGCAGAAATGGGGCTAGTTTCCTACAATGAGCAGTTCTTC. Translating it yields CSAEMGLVSYNEQFF.

This clonotype was seen a handful of times. V gene TRBV4-1 combines with J gene TRBJ2-7; 10 nucleotides agree with TRBD1. Germline CDR1 MGHRA, CDR2 YSYEKL. CDR3 length: 14 residues. Trimming removed 7 bases from V and 4 bases from J; junction bases left unmatched: 7. CDR3 protein: CASKPGQGSYEQYF. Written as DNA, the CDR3 is TGCGCCAGCAAACCGGGACAGGGGAGTTACGAGCAGTACTTC.

The chain joins TRBV9 to TRBJ2-2; D may be TRBD1 (8 bases). The germline V and J ends were trimmed by 3 bases and 4 bases, with 13 bases remaining between them. Germline lookup yields CDR1 SGDLS and CDR2 YYNGEE. This CDR3 has 15 residues. CDR3 in DNA: TGTGCCAGCAGCGCCTACAGGGGGGGCACCGGGGAGCTGTTTTTT. Translated: CASSAYRGGTGELFF. Drawing the rest from reference TRBV9 and TRBJ2-2, the complete variable domain is DSGVTQTPKHLITATGQRVTLRCSPRSGDLSVYWYQQSLDQGLQFLIQYYNGEERAKGNILERFSAQQFPDLHSELNLSSLELGDSALYFCASSAYRGGTGELFFGEGSRLTVL.

This clonotype was detected a few times. The V gene is TRBV2, the J gene TRBJ2-7, with TRBD1 matching 7 bases. Germline V lookup: CDR1 SNHLY, CDR2 FYNNEI. Trimming cost V 1 base and J 7 bases; bases outside gene matches: 7. This CDR3 has 14 amino acids. CDR3 loop: CASSEGQGPGEQYF. The CDR3 DNA sequence: TGTGCCAGCAGTGAAGGACAGGGCCCCGGGGAGCAGTACTTC.

The chain carries TRBV7-9 and TRBJ1-6; TRBD1 aligns across 9 bases. Looked up from germline, CDR1 is SEHNR and CDR2 is FQNEAQ (reference sequence). This CDR3 is 15 amino acids long. V lost 5 bases and J lost 6; bases outside the gene matches: 5. The CDR3 nucleotides are TGTGCCAGCAGCAGACAGGGGGGCGGTAATTCACCCCTCCACTTT. Encoded protein: CASSRQGGGNSPLHF.

The V gene is TRBV3-1, the J gene TRBJ1-2, with D unresolved. Looked up from germline, CDR1 is LGHDT and CDR2 is YNNKEL (reference sequence). The CDR3 contains 13 residues. V lost 4 bases and J 7 bases, leaving 13 bases between the germline ends. This chain's CDR3 is CASSRTALGGYTF. The CDR3 coding sequence is TGTGCCAGCAGCCGGACCGCCCTAGGTGGCTACACCTTC.

This clonotype was seen more than once but under ten times. The chain recombines TRBV6-5 with TRBJ2-5; TRBD1 might be the D (6 bases). The CDR3 sequence is 15 residues long. Trimming shortened V by 5 bases and J by 8 bases, and 21 bases separated the two germline ends. Germline V CDR1 and CDR2: MNHEY, SVGAGI. The CDR3 loop reads CASSTDRPKGVTQYF. DNA for the CDR3: TGTGCCAGCAGTACCGACAGGCCCAAAGGGGTTACCCAGTACTTC.

This clonotype has just a few counts. This chain joins TRBV28 and TRBJ1-5; 9 nucleotides agree with TRBD1. The CDR3 loop spans 14 amino acids. The germline V gene encodes CDR1 MDHEN and CDR2 SYDVKM. J lost 7 bases, V lost 5 bases, and 6 bases had no gene match. CDR3 nucleotides: TGTGCCAGCAGTCCCGGGACAGGGAAGCAGCCCCAGCATTTT. It encodes CASSPGTGKQPQHF. Combining the CDR3 with reference TRBV28 and TRBJ1-5 gives the whole variable domain DVKVTQSSRYLVKRTGEKVFLECVQDMDHENMFWYRQDPGLGLRLIYFSYDVKMKEKGDIPEGYSVSREKKERFSLILESASTNQTSMYLCASSPGTGKQPQHFGDGTRLSIL.

This clonotype was seen only a few times. CDR3 DNA sequence: TGTGCCAGCAGCCCCCGACAGAGCAATCAGCCCCAGCATTTT. Its protein is CASSPRQSNQPQHF. This chain connects TRBV7-2 to TRBJ1-5, with D tentatively TRBD1 (5 bases). The CDR3 runs to 14 residues. Germline V gene sequence: CDR1 SGHTA, CDR2 FQGNSA. Trimming took 5 bases from V and 1 from J, leaving 9 bases between them. Full variable domain (missing parts from reference TRBV7-2 and TRBJ1-5): GAGVSQSPSNKVTEKGKDVELRCDPISGHTALYWYRQSLGQGLEFLIYFQGNSAPDKSGLPSDRFSAERTGGSVSTLTIQRTQQEDSAVYLCASSPRQSNQPQHFGDGTRLSIL.

The gene calls are TRBV2 and TRBJ2-5, with TRBD1 as a possible D gene (5 bases). CDR1 SNHLY and CDR2 FYNNEI come from the germline V gene. V was cut by 7 bases and J by 3 bases, with 9 bases left in between. The CDR3 totals 12 residues. Here the CDR3 DNA reads TGTGCCAGCATTAGACAGAAAGAGACCCAGTACTTC. This codes for CASIRQKETQYF.